The 26 T cell receptor beta chains below come from one sample, sequenced in a study of blood T cell repertoires in COVID-19. The method was immunoSEQ multiplex PCR; TCRdb's version includes in-frame clones alone and lacks a portion of them. The sample contains fewer than 250,000 clones, 90% of which appear only once. The source material was PBMCs or T cells enriched from blood (not recorded which). These receptors were obtained from a man in his thirties or forties who had been exposed to COVID-19.

This clone appeared once. V usage is TRBV19 and J usage is TRBJ1-2; maybe TRBD1 (6 bases). Germline-derived CDR1 and CDR2 are LNHDA and SQIVND (reference sequence). This CDR3 has 13 amino acids. V was pared by 7 bases and J by 8 bases, with 17 bases between. The CDR3 DNA sequence: TGTGCCAGTAACCCTGGCGGGGGCGACGGCTACACCTTC. Amino acids: CASNPGGGDGYTF.

The J gene is TRBJ1-2, the V gene TRBV11-3, with 7 bases identical to TRBD1. The CDR3 has 19 residues. Germline CDR1 is SGHNT and CDR2 is YENEEA. Germline trimming cut 1 base from V and 5 bases from J; bases unmatched to any gene: 19. As DNA, the CDR3 is TGTGCCAGCAGCTTAGCCCCCTCTCCCCAAAGGGACAGAAATTATGGCTACACCTTC. The encoded protein is CASSLAPSPQRDRNYGYTF.

At least ten counts were recorded for this clone. The chain links TRBV5-4 to TRBJ2-7; the match to TRBD1 covers 9 bases. Germline V gene sequence: CDR1 SGHNT, CDR2 YYREEE (reference sequence). CDR3 length: 16 amino acids. V was clipped by 3 bases and J by 2 bases; unmatched bases: 9. The DNA for the CDR3 is TGTGCCAGCAGCTCCAGACCGGGACAGGGAACCTACGAGCAGTACTTC. As protein: CASSSRPGQGTYEQYF.

The CDR3 region is CASREGSNQPQHF. CDR3 sequence (DNA): TGTGCCAGCAGGGAGGGGAGCAATCAGCCCCAGCATTTT. The V and J genes are TRBV12-3 or TRBV12-4 and TRBJ1-5; D perhaps matches TRBD1 (5 bases). Trimming stripped 6 bases from V and 1 base from J, with 7 bases between. CDR3 length: 13 residues.

The chain links TRBV15 to TRBJ2-1; 10 bases match TRBD1. The CDR3 covers 13 residues. The trim removed 5 bases at V and 7 bases at J, leaving 2 bases unmatched. Germline V lookup: CDR1 LNHNV, CDR2 YYDKDF (reference sequence). The chain's CDR3 is CATSWDRGNEQFF. The DNA for the CDR3 is TGTGCCACCAGCTGGGACAGGGGTAATGAGCAGTTCTTC. Together with reference TRBV15 and TRBJ2-1, the CDR3 gives the full variable domain: DAMVIQNPRYQVTQFGKPVTLSCSQTLNHNVMYWYQQKSSQAPKLLFHYYDKDFNNEADTPDNFQSRRPNTSFCFLDIRSPGLGDTAMYLCATSWDRGNEQFFGPGTRLTVL.

The chain combines TRBV5-1 with TRBJ2-3, with 7 nucleotides matching TRBD1. The CDR3 contains 13 residues. Germline values: CDR1 SGHRS, CDR2 YFSETQ. The junction had 8 bases not matched to a gene; V was cut back by 7 bases and J by 6 bases. Here the CDR3 DNA reads TGCGCCAGCGCGGACAGGAGGTCTGATACGCAGTATTTT. Amino acid sequence: CASADRRSDTQYF. The whole variable domain, filled in from reference TRBV5-1 and TRBJ2-3, reads KAGVTQTPRYLIKTRGQQVTLSCSPISGHRSVSWYQQTPGQGLQFLFEYFSETQRNKGNFPGRFSGRQFSNSRSEMNVSTLELGDSALYLCASADRRSDTQYFGPGTRLTVL.

This chain connects TRBV5-4 to TRBJ1-1, with D possibly TRBD1 on 6 matching bases. Between the trimmed V and J ends, which lost 4 bases and 4 bases, there was a span of 11 bases. In germline, CDR1 is SGHNT, CDR2 YYREEE (reference sequence). The CDR3 has 13 amino acids. Written as DNA, the CDR3 is TGTGCCAGCAGCCAGCAGGGGATCACTGAAGCTTTCTTT. This codes for CASSQQGITEAFF.

The chain recombines TRBV7-9 with TRBJ1-6; TRBD1 agrees at 9 bases. The germline gives CDR1 SEHNR, CDR2 FQNEAQ (reference sequence). Trimming cost V 4 bases and J 11 bases; bases outside gene matches: 9. The CDR3 consists of 15 residues. The CDR3 DNA follows: TGTGCCAGCAGCTCCCGGACAGGGGTAGATCCACCCCTCCACTTT. Translated: CASSSRTGVDPPLHF.

The V and J genes are TRBV18 and TRBJ2-7; perhaps TRBD1 as D (6 bases). V was clipped by 5 bases and J by 3 bases, with 11 bases between them. The CDR3 is 13 amino acids. Germline V gene lookup returns CDR1 KGHSH and CDR2 LQKENI. In DNA form, the CDR3 reads TGTGCCAGCTCAGGGACACGGGGCTACGAGCAGTACTTC. It is translated as CASSGTRGYEQYF.

This chain uses TRBV5-1 with TRBJ2-1; maybe TRBD1 (6 bases). The CDR3 is made up of 15 amino acids. Looked up from germline, CDR1 is SGHRS and CDR2 is YFSETQ. Trimming took 1 base from V and 4 from J, leaving 12 bases between them. This chain's CDR3 is CASSLPRTEYNEQFF. For the CDR3, the DNA is TGCGCCAGCAGCTTGCCCAGGACAGAATACAATGAGCAGTTCTTC.

V is TRBV12-3 or TRBV12-4 and J is TRBJ1-1; D might be TRBD1 (5 bases). The CDR3 runs 13 residues. V lost 1 base, J lost 5 bases, and 8 bases lay in between. CDR3 sequence (DNA): TGTGCCAGCAGTTTAGTCCAGGGAACTGAAGCTTTCTTT. This gives the protein CASSLVQGTEAFF.

CDR3 amino acids: CASSEGAPPRPDTQYF. The CDR3 DNA is TGTGCCAGCAGCGAGGGGGCTCCCCCACGCCCAGATACGCAGTATTTT. The chain uses TRBV9 and TRBJ2-3; TRBD1 matches 7 bases. With 3 bases clipped from V and 4 bases from J, the junction kept 11 bases outside the gene matches. Germline V gene lookup returns CDR1 SGDLS and CDR2 YYNGEE. This CDR3 is 16 amino acids long.

This rearrangement joins TRBV3-1 (or the pseudogene TRBV3-2) to TRBJ2-1; D is unresolved. The V and J ends lost 0 bases and 5 bases respectively, with 11 bases between them. Germline CDR1 reads LGHDT; CDR2 reads YNNKEL (reference sequence). CDR3 length equals 15 residues. This CDR3 reads CASSQDILVHNEQFF. The CDR3 DNA reads as TGTGCCAGCAGCCAAGATATCCTAGTACACAATGAGCAGTTCTTC.

The rearrangement joins TRBV18 to TRBJ2-7; TRBD2 might be the D (6 bases). The germline gives CDR1 KGHSH, CDR2 LQKENI. Trimming pared 5 bases from V and 1 base from J, leaving 9 bases between. This CDR3 comprises 13 residues. CDR3 sequence (DNA): TGTGCCAGCTCAGCCGGGGGATCCTACGAGCAGTACTTC. Encoded protein: CASSAGGSYEQYF.

This clone appeared many times. V gene TRBV25-1 combines with J gene TRBJ1-5, with D tentatively TRBD1 (5 bases). V lost 6 bases and J 8 bases, leaving 14 bases between the germline ends. Per germline, CDR1 MGHDK and CDR2 SYGVNS. The CDR3 consists of 13 residues. This chain's CDR3 is CASRGAWVEPQHF. As DNA, the CDR3 is TGTGCCAGCAGAGGGGCATGGGTAGAGCCCCAGCATTTT.

As DNA, the CDR3 is TGTGCTAGTGATCGACAGGCGGAGGACTATGGCTACACCTTC. This encodes CASDRQAEDYGYTF. V is TRBV12-5 and J is TRBJ1-2; tentative D call: TRBD1 (6 bases). V gave up 7 bases and J gave up 3 bases, with 15 bases separating them. Germline lookup yields CDR1 LGHNT and CDR2 FRNRAP. The CDR3 totals 14 residues.

The rearrangement links TRBV4-3 to TRBJ2-6, with D possibly matching TRBD2 (5 bases). CDR1 and CDR2 from the germline V gene are LGHNA and YSLEER. V lost 0 bases and J lost 3, with 12 bases in between. The CDR3 extends over 17 amino acids. CDR3 in amino acids: CASSQDQRRYGANVLTF. For the CDR3, the DNA is TGCGCCAGCAGCCAAGATCAGCGGCGGTATGGGGCCAACGTCCTGACTTTC.

This clone appeared a few times. V usage is TRBV5-1 and J usage is TRBJ1-3; D may be TRBD1 (5 bases). CDR3 size: 17 residues. CDR1 and CDR2 (germline): SGHRS, YFSETQ. Trimming shortened V by 0 bases and J by 0 bases, and 13 bases separated the two germline ends. The CDR3 nucleotides are TGCGCCAGCAGCTTGGCAGGGCAGGTTAGCTCTGGAAACACCATATATTTT. It is translated as CASSLAGQVSSGNTIYF.

The chain couples TRBV2 to TRBJ1-6; tentatively, D is TRBD1 (6 bases). This CDR3 spans 14 amino acids. CDR1 and CDR2 (germline): SNHLY, FYNNEI. V was shortened by 5 bases and J by 13 bases, with 18 bases between the two germline ends. CDR3 sequence: CASSSGHVSWPLHF. CDR3 sequence (DNA): TGTGCCAGCAGTTCGGGACACGTCTCATGGCCCCTCCACTTT.

The sample holds one count of this clone. The chain carries TRBV4-1 and TRBJ2-1, with 8 bases that match TRBD2. Germline V gene data show CDR1 as MGHRA and CDR2 as YSYEKL. V gave up 0 bases and J gave up 2 bases; unmatched junction bases: 9. The CDR3 loop spans 18 amino acids. CDR3 region: CASSQDASSGGTYNEQFF. The DNA of the CDR3 is TGCGCCAGCAGCCAAGATGCCTCCAGCGGGGGAACCTACAATGAGCAGTTCTTC.

The chain carries TRBV27 and TRBJ1-6, with a weak D call TRBD1 (5 bases). CDR3 length: 16 residues. Per germline, CDR1 MNHEY and CDR2 SMNVEV (reference sequence). Trimming removed 8 bases from V and 8 bases from J, with 22 bases in between. CDR3 region: CASARSGRTDHSPLHF. The CDR3 region has the DNA TGTGCCAGCGCCAGGTCAGGGCGAACCGACCATTCACCCCTCCACTTT.

This sequence joins TRBV19 and TRBJ2-3, with 14 nucleotides matching TRBD2. The germline gives CDR1 LNHDA, CDR2 SQIVND (reference sequence). The CDR3 length is 17 residues. The ends lost 2 bases at V and 2 bases at J; junction bases unmatched: 3. CDR3 in amino acids: CASSIWGLAGDTDTQYF. Written as DNA, the CDR3 is TGTGCCAGTAGTATATGGGGACTAGCGGGGGACACAGATACGCAGTATTTT.

This chain joins TRBV13 and TRBJ1-2; D call uncertain. V was pared by 10 bases and J by 9 bases, with 24 bases between. This CDR3 has 14 residues. Germline V gene sequence: CDR1 PRHDT, CDR2 FYEKMQ (reference sequence). CDR3 nucleotides: TGTGCCACTAAAGTGGCGGGCGGTAGAAGCAGCTACACCTTC. Amino acids: CATKVAGGRSSYTF.

V and J are TRBV9 and TRBJ2-7, with TRBD1 identical over 11 bases. The CDR3 spans 18 residues. Germline loops: CDR1 SGDLS, CDR2 YYNGEE. V trimming: 4 bases; J trimming: 3 bases; junction bases outside the gene matches: 15. The DNA for the CDR3 is TGTGCCAGCAGCTTTCTCATGAGCGGGACAGGGGGACTCTACGAGCAGTACTTC. Amino acid sequence: CASSFLMSGTGGLYEQYF. The full variable domain, with the rest looked up from reference TRBV9 and TRBJ2-7, is DSGVTQTPKHLITATGQRVTLRCSPRSGDLSVYWYQQSLDQGLQFLIQYYNGEERAKGNILERFSAQQFPDLHSELNLSSLELGDSALYFCASSFLMSGTGGLYEQYFGPGTRLTVT.

The chain couples TRBV4-1 to TRBJ2-7; D unresolved. The ends were cut back, 1 base at V and 2 bases at J, with 15 bases in the middle. The CDR3 extends over 16 amino acids. Germline V gene sequence: CDR1 MGHRA, CDR2 YSYEKL. This CDR3 is CASSQVSQVPTYEQYF. As DNA, the CDR3 is TGCGCCAGCAGCCAAGTATCGCAGGTACCCACCTACGAGCAGTACTTC.

The rearrangement joins TRBV5-5 to TRBJ1-6, with 7 nucleotides matching TRBD1. J was trimmed by 12 bases and V by 4 bases; bases with no gene match: 19. CDR1 and CDR2 from the germline V gene are SGHKS and YYEKEE (reference sequence). The CDR3 covers 17 residues. CDR3 amino acids: CASSNFVTGYAERPLHF. The CDR3 nucleotides are TGTGCCAGCAGCAACTTTGTGACAGGGTATGCTGAACGACCCCTCCACTTT.